Shown below are 21 T cell receptor beta chains from a single sample sequenced in a study of human T cells and chemical hapten exposure. Time point defined: patch test 1, 2 weeks after DPC sensitization. The treatment here: therapeutic diphenylcyclopropenone sensitization with weekly scalp DPC. TCRdb re-called the RACE reads with MiXCR, one entry per CDR3 protein. The sample gives fewer than 100,000 distinct CDR3 sequences, 12% of which show up once; 3.5% is in the top ten. The specimen was whole blood, collected in connection with sensitization to the hapten diphenylcyclopropenone (DPC). The receptors were sampled from a woman aged 55 to 70 with alopecia areata. Some clones in this sample may be carry-over from other donors' samples.

This chain links TRBV7-2 with TRBJ1-4; weak D call: TRBD1 (5 bases). Germline V gene sequence: CDR1 SGHTA, CDR2 FQGNSA. This CDR3 is built from 16 residues. Trimming stripped 5 bases from V and 8 bases from J, with 21 bases between. CDR3 loop: CASSPRGAGRGEKLFF. The CDR3 coding sequence is TGTGCCAGCAGCCCCAGAGGTGCAGGGCGTGGGGAAAAACTGTTTTTT.

The chain recombines TRBV6-1 with TRBJ2-4; D possibly matches TRBD1 or TRBD2 (5 bases each). The CDR3 runs 16 residues. Trimming pared 3 bases from V and 0 bases from J, leaving 12 bases between. Germline V gene data show CDR1 as MNHNS and CDR2 as SASEGT. CDR3 DNA: TGTGCCAGCAGTGAGGCTACAGGAGGAGCCAAAAACATTCAGTACTTC. This gives the protein CASSEATGGAKNIQYF.

This clonotype was observed a few times. This rearrangement joins TRBV20-1 to TRBJ1-5; no definite D call. V was trimmed by 1 base and J by 4 bases, leaving 5 bases between them. CDR3 length equals 12 residues. Looked up from germline, CDR1 is DFQATT and CDR2 is SNEGSKA (reference sequence). The CDR3 sequence: CSARGSNQPQHF. In DNA, the CDR3 is TGCAGTGCTAGAGGGAGTAATCAGCCCCAGCATTTT.

The rearrangement links TRBV29-1 to TRBJ1-3, with D hard to call. V lost 1 base to trimming and J lost 4 bases, with 8 bases between them. This CDR3 is 13 amino acids long. The germline CDR1 and CDR2 sequences are SQVTM and ANQGSEA. The CDR3 here is CSVEGRFGNTIYF. The CDR3 coding sequence is TGCAGCGTTGAAGGAAGGTTCGGAAACACCATATATTTT.

This clonotype has just a few counts. The J gene is TRBJ2-7, the V gene TRBV10-3; D ambiguous. The CDR3 consists of 12 residues. Per germline, CDR1 ENHRY and CDR2 SYGVKD. Deletions cut 2 bases from V and 5 bases from J, with 7 bases between. The CDR3 nucleotides read TGTGCCATCAGTGAGGTAATGCACGAGCAGTACTTC. Translated: CAISEVMHEQYF.

This clonotype was picked up one time. The rearrangement uses TRBV4-1 and TRBJ2-7; D ambiguous. The V and J ends lost 1 base and 6 bases respectively, with 16 bases between them. CDR1 and CDR2 from the germline V gene are MGHRA and YSYEKL. This CDR3 is 15 amino acids long. The CDR3 spells CASSQGPGPAAEQYF. CDR3 in DNA: TGCGCCAGCAGCCAAGGGCCGGGCCCAGCCGCCGAGCAGTACTTC.

This clonotype was seen many times. The CDR3 loop reads CSVTQGGMGYTF. The CDR3 DNA is TGCAGCGTGACACAGGGAGGAATGGGCTACACCTTC. The gene calls are TRBV29-1 and TRBJ1-2; possibly TRBD1 for D (6 bases). CDR1 SQVTM and CDR2 ANQGSEA come from the germline V gene. V dropped 6 bases and J dropped 8 bases, with 16 bases sitting between them. The CDR3 has 12 residues.

This clonotype appeared many times. This chain uses TRBV30 with TRBJ1-4, with a tentative D call TRBD1 (5 bases). CDR3 length: 15 amino acids. Germline loops: CDR1 GTSNPN, CDR2 SVGIG (reference sequence). V lost 0 bases and J 7 bases, leaving 15 bases between the germline ends. This chain's CDR3 is CAWSVVGAGSEKLFF. The CDR3 coding sequence is TGTGCCTGGAGTGTAGTCGGGGCCGGGAGTGAAAAACTGTTTTTT.

The chain has TRBV27 and TRBJ2-2; the match to TRBD2 covers 7 bases. This CDR3 has 14 residues. After removal of 6 bases from V and 2 bases from J, the junction contained 3 bases not matched to a gene. Germline CDR1 reads MNHEY; CDR2 reads SMNVEV (reference sequence). Here the CDR3 DNA reads TGTGCCAGCAGCTGGGGGGGTAACACCGGGGAGCTGTTTTTT. Amino acids: CASSWGGNTGELFF.

The chain employs TRBV18 and TRBJ1-1; TRBD1 aligns across 8 bases. V lost 4 bases, J lost 6 bases, and 10 bases stayed unmatched. From germline, CDR1 is KGHSH and CDR2 LQKENI. The CDR3 is 15 amino acids. The CDR3 region is CASSLTGQGGAEAFF. The CDR3 DNA reads TGTGCCAGCTCACTCACCGGACAGGGAGGCGCTGAAGCTTTCTTT.

The chain joins TRBV12-3 or TRBV12-4 to TRBJ2-3; the match to TRBD2 covers 7 bases. After removal of 6 bases from V and 4 bases from J, the junction contained 7 bases not matched to a gene. This CDR3 has 14 amino acids. This CDR3 reads CASRPTSEADTQYF. DNA for the CDR3: TGTGCCAGCAGGCCTACTAGCGAGGCAGATACGCAGTATTTT.

This chain connects TRBV20-1 to TRBJ1-3; 7 bases line up with TRBD1. Germline V CDR1 and CDR2: DFQATT, SNEGSKA (reference sequence). This CDR3 has 13 amino acids. CDR3 in DNA: TGCGCCCTAGGGGGCTTCTCTGGAAACACCATATATTTT. This translates into CALGGFSGNTIYF.

In its sample, this clonotype was seen a few times. The rearrangement links TRBV12-3 or TRBV12-4 to TRBJ1-1; D may be TRBD1 (5 bases). The CDR3 is 13 amino acids. Trimming left V 7 bases short and J 5 bases short, with 14 bases between. The CDR3 sequence is CASTPFGGTEAFF. The CDR3 DNA reads TGTGCCAGCACCCCTTTCGGGGGTACTGAAGCTTTCTTT.

Here the CDR3 DNA reads TGTGCCAGCAGTGAATTGGGGACAGGGGGTCATGGCTACACCTTC. It yields the protein CASSELGTGGHGYTF. The chain is built from TRBV25-1 and TRBJ1-2, with TRBD1 matching 11 bases. Germline V gives CDR1 MGHDK, CDR2 SYGVNS. The CDR3 is made up of 15 amino acids. Trimming at V came to 1 base and at J to 6 bases, leaving 4 bases not matched to a gene.

J is TRBJ1-5 and V is TRBV19, with D unresolved. Germline lookup yields CDR1 LNHDA and CDR2 SQIVND (reference sequence). The CDR3 has 16 amino acids. V was shortened by 3 bases and J by 7 bases, with 19 bases between the two germline ends. Here the CDR3 DNA reads TGTGCCAGTAGTATGCACATAGGGCTAAGTTCCCAGCCCCAGCATTTT. Translation gives CASSMHIGLSSQPQHF.

This chain joins TRBV2 and TRBJ1-1, with D possibly TRBD1 on 6 matching bases. Trimming took off 6 bases at V and 0 bases at J, with 8 bases between the two ends. The CDR3 sequence is 13 residues long. The germline V gene has CDR1 SNHLY and CDR2 FYNNEI. In DNA form, the CDR3 reads TGTGCCAGCAGAACAGGGTTGAACACTGAAGCTTTCTTT. The encoded protein is CASRTGLNTEAFF. The whole variable domain, filled in from reference TRBV2 and TRBJ1-1, reads EPEVTQTPSHQVTQMGQEVILRCVPISNHLYFYWYRQILGQKVEFLVSFYNNEISEKSEIFDDQFSVERPDGSNFTLKIRSTKLEDSAMYFCASRTGLNTEAFFGQGTRLTVV.

Many counts were recorded for this clonotype. The rearrangement joins TRBV7-9 to TRBJ2-6; D gene unclear. V lost 1 base and J 3 bases, leaving 16 bases between the germline ends. CDR1 and CDR2 from the germline V gene are SEHNR and FQNEAQ (reference sequence). The CDR3 is made up of 18 amino acids. The CDR3, as DNA: TGTGCCAGCAGCTTAGTCGAATTCCTTAAGCGTGGGGCCAACGTCCTGACTTTC. It specifies CASSLVEFLKRGANVLTF.

This clonotype was counted many times. This chain uses TRBV6-1 with TRBJ2-2; the D is unclear. CDR1 is MNHNS and CDR2 is SASEGT in the germline V gene. V shed 10 bases and J shed 13 bases, with 22 bases lying between them. The CDR3 is 13 amino acids. CDR3 in amino acids: CATMQPLHGGLFF. CDR3 DNA sequence: TGTGCCACCATGCAGCCCCTCCATGGCGGGCTGTTTTTT.

This clonotype was counted ten times or more. J is TRBJ2-1 and V is TRBV6-6, with 7 bases aligning to TRBD1. The V segment lost 6 bases and the J segment 5 bases; nucleotides outside the gene matches: 1. The CDR3 totals 12 residues. Germline CDR1 is MNHNY and CDR2 is SVGAGI (reference sequence). The CDR3 nucleotides read TGTGCCAGCAGACAGGGGCACAATGAGCAGTTCTTC. This gives the protein CASRQGHNEQFF.

This clonotype was detected only a few times. The V call is TRBV6-5, the J call TRBJ2-3, with D possibly being TRBD1 or TRBD2 (7 bases each). The CDR3 has 17 amino acids. The V end lost 5 bases, the J end lost 2 bases, and 20 bases lay between the germline ends. CDR1 and CDR2 from the germline V gene are MNHEY and SVGAGI. CDR3 DNA sequence: TGTGCCAGCAGTAATTCCCCCCAGGGGGACTACACAGATACGCAGTATTTT. Protein: CASSNSPQGDYTDTQYF.

This clonotype was detected ten times or more. V usage is TRBV29-1 and J usage is TRBJ2-7; D call uncertain. With 4 bases removed from V and 0 bases from J, the gap between germline ends came to 13 bases. Looked up from germline, CDR1 is SQVTM and CDR2 is ANQGSEA. The CDR3 runs to 14 residues. CDR3 nucleotide sequence: TGCAGCGTTGTATTCGGCAGGAGCTCCTACGAGCAGTACTTC. The encoded protein is CSVVFGRSSYEQYF.